This T cell receptor (beta chain) was recovered during a study of graft-versus-host responses after intestinal transplantation. Only in-frame clones appear in the TCRdb table, and some are missing; sequencing was by immunoSEQ multiplex PCR. This table has just over 95,000 clones, about 94% appearing once. The CDR3 consists of 13 residues. Germline V gives CDR1 SGHTA, CDR2 FQGNSA. Deletions cut 5 bases from V and 8 bases from J, with 12 bases between. This clone was recorded once. The target antigen is unknown. Study results and limitations: Some GvH clones appeared in ileal mucosa or blood before recipient bone marrow. After transplant, early declines in HvG clones were associated with peak levels of circulating GvH clones.

This chain links TRBV7-2 with TRBJ2-2; D remains ambiguous. The clonotype comes from a human donor who received an intestinal transplant. The sequences come from unstimulated CD4+ T cells sorted from spleen or lymph node cells, collected before intestinal transplant. CDR3 region: CASSPKFSGELFF. CDR3 bases: TGTGCCAGCAGCCCTAAGTTCTCGGGGGAGCTGTTTTTT. Based on the CDR3 plus reference TRBV7-2 and TRBJ2-2, the full variable domain is GAGVSQSPSNKVTEKGKDVELRCDPISGHTALYWYRQSLGQGLEFLIYFQGNSAPDKSGLPSDRFSAERTGGSVSTLTIQRTQQEDSAVYLCASSPKFSGELFFGEGSRLTVL.